One sample yielded the 8 T cell receptor beta chains listed below, sequenced in a study of Graves' ophthalmopathy and Graves' hyperthyroidism (dated by TCRdb to the late 2010s). Sequencing instrument: Illumina HiSeq 2000. TCR beta CDR3 regions were amplified from RNA transcripts for repertoire sequencing. HTBI primers and the Qiagen OneStep RT-PCR kit were used in a first-round RT-PCR, which was followed by a second-round multiplex PCR, size selection and purification. TCRdb trimmed public reads at Q25 via fastp, called clones via MiXCR and kept in-frame beta chains. Rows with a matching CDR3 protein are joined into one entry that keeps the most common DNA and genes. The sample profile shows roughly 610,000 distinct CDR3 sequences; 20% to 25% of them were found once. The ten largest account for roughly 6.9% of the sample. The source material was peripheral blood. The receptor source for this set is a woman aged 18-30 years with stable Graves' hyperthyroidism. Some clones in this sample may be carry-over from other donors' samples. Donor details come from another sample of the same person, matched by shared clones.

Many counts were recorded for this clonotype. The chain couples TRBV6-5 to TRBJ2-7; 11 nucleotides match TRBD1. CDR1 MNHEY and CDR2 SVGAGI come from the germline V gene. V was pared by 5 bases and J by 3 bases, with 3 bases of the junction left unmatched. The CDR3 contains 14 residues. The chain's CDR3 is CASSRGTGGYEQYF. The DNA for the CDR3 is TGTGCCAGCAGTCGGGGGACAGGGGGCTACGAGCAGTACTTC.

This clonotype was detected many times. The chain joins TRBV5-1 to TRBJ1-5; 8 bases are shared with TRBD1. Trimming removed 4 bases from V and 5 bases from J; junction bases left unmatched: 5. Germline values: CDR1 SGHRS, CDR2 YFSETQ. The CDR3 totals 14 residues. The CDR3 coding sequence is TGCGCCAGCAGCCTGACAGGGGAGTATCAGCCCCAGCATTTT. Protein product: CASSLTGEYQPQHF.

The chain couples TRBV6-1 to TRBJ1-1; D is possibly TRBD1 (5 bases). From germline, CDR1 is MNHNS and CDR2 SASEGT. CDR3 length equals 12 residues. With 9 bases removed from V and 5 bases from J, the gap between germline ends came to 13 bases. This CDR3 is CASNTPGTEAFF. DNA for the CDR3: TGTGCCAGTAATACACCAGGGACTGAAGCTTTCTTT.

The chain is built from TRBV5-1 and TRBJ1-1, with D unclear. The CDR3 has 15 amino acids. The germline CDR1 and CDR2 sequences are SGHRS and YFSETQ. V was cut by 0 bases and J by 3 bases, with 12 bases left in between. CDR3 in amino acids: CASSLEATSYTEAFF. CDR3 sequence (DNA): TGCGCCAGCAGCTTGGAGGCCACCAGCTACACTGAAGCTTTCTTT.

This clonotype was detected many times. This chain links TRBV28 with TRBJ1-5; 8 nucleotides agree with TRBD1. Germline assignment: CDR1 MDHEN and CDR2 SYDVKM. There are 13 residues in the CDR3. The CDR3 region is CASGGRTGQPQHF. The CDR3 nucleotides read TGTGCATCAGGGGGCAGAACGGGTCAGCCCCAGCATTTT.

This chain connects TRBV24-1 to TRBJ2-7, with 8 bases that match TRBD1. The junction had 10 bases not matched to a gene; V was cut back by 4 bases and J by 6 bases. The CDR3 is 15 residues long. CDR1 and CDR2 (germline): KGHDR, SFDVKD. CDR3 sequence (DNA): TGTGCCACCAGTGACACCGGACAGGGCGGCGCCGAGCAGTACTTC. Protein sequence: CATSDTGQGGAEQYF.

This clonotype has a count of ten or more. The V call is TRBV20-1, the J call TRBJ2-2; TRBD2 is a possible D gene (6 bases). This CDR3 region has 14 residues. Trimming stripped 6 bases from V and 2 bases from J, with 13 bases between. The germline gives CDR1 DFQATT, CDR2 SNEGSKA (reference sequence). The CDR3 sequence is CSAPDYPNTGELFF. DNA for the CDR3: TGCAGTGCACCGGACTACCCTAACACCGGGGAGCTGTTTTTT.

This clonotype was seen ten or more times. The V gene is TRBV6-2 or TRBV6-3, the J gene TRBJ1-2, with 7 bases lining up with TRBD1. The V gene's germline CDR1 is MNHEY and CDR2 SVGEGT. The CDR3 loop spans 12 amino acids. V trimming: 5 bases; J trimming: 6 bases; junction bases outside the gene matches: 3. This chain's CDR3 is CASSTGVHGYTF. CDR3 nucleotides: TGTGCCAGCAGTACAGGGGTTCATGGCTACACCTTC.